Each of the 19 T cell receptor beta chains below was sequenced from the same sample in a study of blood T cells in healthy people across ages. With a J-beta primer mix and a sample-barcoded 5' primer, a second PCR ran roughly 6 to 11 cycles. One entry per CDR3 protein, called by TCRdb with MiXCR from the 5' RACE reads. The top ten hold 20% to 25% of the sample, which has some 700,000 distinct CDR3 sequences, around 40% seen once. The source material was blood. Every receptor here comes from a woman aged 60-70 years in good health.

This clonotype has a count of ten or more. This chain connects TRBV7-2 to TRBJ2-3; unclear D gene. The CDR3 runs 14 residues. Germline V gene data show CDR1 as SGHTA and CDR2 as FQGNSA. Trimming took off 5 bases at V and 1 base at J, with 10 bases between the two ends. As DNA, the CDR3 is TGTGCCAGCAGCACAAGCGATCGCACAGATACGCAGTATTTT. It specifies CASSTSDRTDTQYF.

The chain uses TRBV7-9 and TRBJ2-5; TRBD2 agrees at 7 bases. The CDR3 spans 16 residues. V lost 1 base and J lost 11; bases outside the gene matches: 16. Germline values: CDR1 SEHNR, CDR2 FQNEAQ (reference sequence). CDR3 coding DNA: TGTGCCAGCAGCTTAGACTCTAGCGGCGGCCGGAATGAGCAGTACTTC. Protein product: CASSLDSSGGRNEQYF.

V is TRBV29-1 and J is TRBJ1-2; weak D call: TRBD1 (5 bases). Germline CDR1 reads SQVTM; CDR2 reads ANQGSEA. The CDR3 consists of 12 residues. The V end lost 2 bases, the J end lost 8 bases, and 12 bases lay between the germline ends. CDR3 sequence reads: CSVERQGEGYTF. As DNA, the CDR3 is TGCAGCGTTGAAAGGCAGGGAGAAGGCTACACCTTC.

Details on this clonotype: This may be a read error: a much more frequent sequence differs by one nucleotide. V and J are TRBV11-1 and TRBJ2-7; D is perhaps TRBD1 (6 bases). Germline CDR1 and CDR2: SGHAT and FQDESV (reference sequence). CDR3 size: 13 residues. CDR3 amino acids: CASSPRGGYGQYF. CDR3 DNA: TGTGCCAGCAGCCCCAGGGGCGGCTACGGGCAGTACTTC.

The chain combines TRBV6-2 or TRBV6-3 with TRBJ1-5; tentatively, D is TRBD1 (5 bases). The CDR3 is made up of 14 amino acids. Deletions cut 2 bases from V and 3 bases from J, with 8 bases between. Germline lookup yields CDR1 MNHEY and CDR2 SVGEGT. This chain's CDR3 is CASSYRGTNQPQHF. In nucleotides, the CDR3 is TGTGCCAGCAGTTACAGAGGGACCAATCAGCCCCAGCATTTT.

The CDR3 here is CASSKLAGGSGANVLTF. The CDR3 region has the DNA TGTGCCAGCAGTAAACTAGCGGGGGGATCTGGGGCCAACGTCCTGACTTTC. The rearrangement joins TRBV6-2 or TRBV6-3 to TRBJ2-6, with 12 bases matching TRBD2. This CDR3 has 17 amino acids. The junction had 3 bases not matched to a gene; V was cut back by 5 bases and J by 1 base. Germline-derived CDR1 and CDR2 are MNHEY and SVGEGT.

Remarks on this clonotype: At one of its ends the junction is not consistent with the germline gene, which may arise from a read error. This chain links TRBV4-1 with TRBJ2-3; 9 bases match TRBD1. The CDR3 consists of 16 residues. Germline V gives CDR1 MGHRA, CDR2 YSYEKL. The chain's CDR3 is CARSQPGTGTEDTQYF. The CDR3 DNA follows: TGCGCCCGCAGCCAGCCCGGGACAGGGACCGAGGATACGCAGTATTTT.

This chain links TRBV6-4 with TRBJ2-1; no definite D call. The ends were cut back, 6 bases at V and 8 bases at J, with 14 bases in the middle. The CDR3 consists of 13 residues. Germline CDR1 is MRHNA and CDR2 is SNTAGT. CDR3 in DNA: TGTGCCAGCAGCCCAATACCGGGCTATGAGCAGTTCTTC. It codes for CASSPIPGYEQFF.

CDR3 region: CASSVTGLETQYF. As DNA, the CDR3 is TGTGCCAGCAGCGTGACAGGGCTAGAGACCCAGTACTTC. The rearrangement links TRBV9 to TRBJ2-5; 7 bases agree with TRBD1. V lost 2 bases to trimming and J lost 4 bases; unmatched junction nucleotides: 2. The CDR3 loop spans 13 amino acids. CDR1 is SGDLS and CDR2 is YYNGEE in the germline V gene.

The CDR3, as DNA: TGTGCCACCAGCAGAGATCGATATACCCCTGAAGCTTTCTTT. It encodes CATSRDRYTPEAFF. The chain links TRBV15 to TRBJ1-1, with D unresolved. The CDR3 spans 14 residues. The germline CDR1 and CDR2 sequences are LNHNV and YYDKDF (reference sequence). Trimming stripped 0 bases from V and 6 bases from J, with 11 bases between.

This clonotype appeared once. This rearrangement joins TRBV6-5 to TRBJ2-1; TRBD1 might be the D (6 bases). Germline values: CDR1 MNHEY, CDR2 SVGAGI. V was pared by 1 base and J by 8 bases, with 12 bases between. The CDR3 runs 14 residues. The DNA of the CDR3 is TGTGCCAGCAGTTACTTTCAGGGGCCCTATGAGCAGTTCTTC. Residues: CASSYFQGPYEQFF.

As regards this clonotype: Given a much more abundant clone one base away, this may be a read error. This sequence joins TRBV24-1 and TRBJ2-5, with D perhaps TRBD1 (6 bases). The germline CDR1 and CDR2 sequences are KGHDR and SFDVKD. The CDR3 extends over 14 amino acids. The CDR3 here is CTTSDRGQQETQYF. The DNA for the CDR3 is TGTACCACCAGTGACCGGGGACAACAAGAGACCCAGTACTTC.

J is TRBJ1-6 and V is TRBV25-1; TRBD1 matches 12 bases. Trimming at V came to 1 base and at J to 0 bases, leaving 13 bases not matched to a gene. This CDR3 is 22 amino acids long. The germline V gene has CDR1 MGHDK and CDR2 SYGVNS. CDR3 nucleotide sequence: TGTGCCAGCAGTGAATTCGGCGACCCGGGACAGGGGGCCGGCTCCTATAATTCACCCCTCCACTTT. This translates into CASSEFGDPGQGAGSYNSPLHF. Full variable domain (outside the CDR3, taken from reference TRBV25-1 and TRBJ1-6): EADIYQTPRYLVIGTGKKITLECSQTMGHDKMYWYQQDPGMELHLIHYSYGVNSTEKGDLSSESTVSRIRTEHFPLTLESARPSHTSQYLCASSEFGDPGQGAGSYNSPLHFGNGTRLTVT.

In this sample, this clonotype turned up a few times. The rearrangement links TRBV5-1 to TRBJ2-7; D is unclear. V was clipped by 4 bases and J by 2 bases, with 10 bases between them. Germline V gene lookup returns CDR1 SGHRS and CDR2 YFSETQ. CDR3 length: 13 residues. This CDR3 reads CASSTDGAYEQYF. In DNA form, the CDR3 reads TGCGCCAGCAGCACCGACGGTGCCTACGAGCAGTACTTC.

In its sample, this clonotype was seen a few times. The chain couples TRBV28 to TRBJ1-2; D is ambiguous. The CDR3 runs to 13 residues. Germline lookup yields CDR1 MDHEN and CDR2 SYDVKM. V was pared by 3 bases and J by 0 bases, with 5 bases between. Here the CDR3 DNA reads TGTGCCAGCAGTTTGGAATCTAACTATGGCTACACCTTC. This translates into CASSLESNYGYTF.

This chain joins TRBV9 and TRBJ2-7; 9 bases fit TRBD2. Germline-derived CDR1 and CDR2 are SGDLS and YYNGEE. The CDR3 has 16 amino acids. V lost 3 bases and J lost 2; bases outside the gene matches: 9. As DNA, the CDR3 is TGTGCCAGCAGCGGGCAGTCAGCGGGAGGCACCTACGAGCAGTACTTC. Amino acids: CASSGQSAGGTYEQYF.

J is TRBJ2-2 and V is TRBV2, with 7 bases that match TRBD1. V was clipped by 9 bases and J by 6 bases; unmatched bases: 7. The germline V gene has CDR1 SNHLY and CDR2 FYNNEI. The CDR3 is made up of 13 amino acids. CDR3 in amino acids: CASSPQGSGELFF. CDR3 nucleotides: TGTGCCAGTAGCCCACAGGGGTCCGGGGAGCTGTTTTTT.

The genes are TRBV4-3 and TRBJ2-7; the D is unclear. Germline assignment: CDR1 LGHNA and CDR2 YSLEER. The V gene lost 0 bases and the J gene lost 2 bases, with 8 bases spanning the gap. The CDR3 loop spans 14 amino acids. The chain's CDR3 is CASSQERLAYEQYF. In DNA form, the CDR3 reads TGCGCCAGCAGCCAAGAAAGGCTAGCCTACGAGCAGTACTTC.

This chain links TRBV18 with TRBJ2-5, with D maybe TRBD1 (6 bases). Trimming removed 1 base at V and 1 base at J, with 10 bases between. The CDR3 runs to 15 residues. In germline, CDR1 is KGHSH, CDR2 LQKENI. The chain's CDR3 is CASSPRTAVQETQYF. CDR3 nucleotides: TGTGCCAGCTCACCACGGACAGCCGTCCAAGAGACCCAGTACTTC.